A single TCR beta chain is shown here with its context. The antigen remains undetermined. These data come from a study of cytomegalovirus exposure and HLA in healthy donors. Findings of the study overall: Subsequent analysis found a tendency for first-cohort TCR clusters to co-occur within the roughly 130 validation repertoires. More than 150 TCR beta chains were listed as cytomegalovirus-associated.

Sequencing was performed with immunoSEQ multiplex PCR; in TCRdb, only in-frame clones are kept and a portion is missing. Here the sample spans 100,000 to 150,000 clones, roughly 89% being singletons. The clonotype originates from a woman aged 18-35 years in good health and CMV-seronegative. The sequenced material came from PBMCs.

For the CDR3, the DNA is TGTGCCAGTATCGACTGGAGTATTGGAAACACCATATATTTT. Translation: CASIDWSIGNTIYF. V is TRBV19 and J is TRBJ1-3, with no clear D. There are 14 residues in the CDR3. V lost 7 bases and J lost 3, with 13 bases in between. Germline V gene lookup returns CDR1 LNHDA and CDR2 SQIVND (reference sequence).